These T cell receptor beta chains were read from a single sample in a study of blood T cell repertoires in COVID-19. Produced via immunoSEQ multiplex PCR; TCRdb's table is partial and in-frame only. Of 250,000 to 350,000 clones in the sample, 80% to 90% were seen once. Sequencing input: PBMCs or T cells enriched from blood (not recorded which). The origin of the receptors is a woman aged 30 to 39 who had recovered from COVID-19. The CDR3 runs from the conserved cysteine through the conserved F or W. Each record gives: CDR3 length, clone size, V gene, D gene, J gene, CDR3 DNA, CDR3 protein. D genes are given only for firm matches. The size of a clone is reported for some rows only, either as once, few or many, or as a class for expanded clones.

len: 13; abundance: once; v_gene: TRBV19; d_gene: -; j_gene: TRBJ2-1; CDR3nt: TGTGCCAGTAGTATAGACATCTACAATGAGCAGTTCTTC; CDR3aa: CASSIDIYNEQFF
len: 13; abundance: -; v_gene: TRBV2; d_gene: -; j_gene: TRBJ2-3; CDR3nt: TGTGCCAGCAGTGGCGGGATCACAGATACGCAGTATTTT; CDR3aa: CASSGGITDTQYF
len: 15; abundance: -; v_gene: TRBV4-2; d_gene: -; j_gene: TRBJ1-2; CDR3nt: TGTGCCAGCAGCCAAGAGACCGGGGGTAACTATGGCTACACCTTC; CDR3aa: CASSQETGGNYGYTF
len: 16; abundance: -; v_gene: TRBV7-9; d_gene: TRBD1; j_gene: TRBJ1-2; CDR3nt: TGTGCCAGCAGCTTAGGTGAGGGACAGGGGGCGTCTGGCTACACCTTC; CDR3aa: CASSLGEGQGASGYTF
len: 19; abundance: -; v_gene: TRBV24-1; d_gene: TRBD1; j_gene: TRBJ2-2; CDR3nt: TGTGCCACCAGTGAAGAAATTCCGGGACAGGGGGTTTTTACCGGGGAGCTGTTTTTT; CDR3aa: CATSEEIPGQGVFTGELFF
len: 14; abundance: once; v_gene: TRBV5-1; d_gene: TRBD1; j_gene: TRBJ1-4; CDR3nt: TGCGCCAGCAGCTTGGACAGGGGTAGTGAAAAACTGTTTTTT; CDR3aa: CASSLDRGSEKLFF
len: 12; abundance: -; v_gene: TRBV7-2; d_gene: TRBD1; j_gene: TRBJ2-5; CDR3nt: TGTGCCAGCAGCTCAACAGGGGGGACCCAGTACTTC; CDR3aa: CASSSTGGTQYF
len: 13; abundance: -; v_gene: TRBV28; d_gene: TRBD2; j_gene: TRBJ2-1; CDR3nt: TGTGCCAGCAGGGCTAGCGGGAAGAATGAGCAGTTCTTC; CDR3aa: CASRASGKNEQFF
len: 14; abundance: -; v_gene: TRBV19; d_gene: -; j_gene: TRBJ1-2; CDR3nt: TGTGCCAGTAGTATAAGGAAGGGAGGCTATGGCTACACCTTC; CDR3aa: CASSIRKGGYGYTF
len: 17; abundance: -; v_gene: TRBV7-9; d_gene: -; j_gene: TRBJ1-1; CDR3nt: TGTGCCAGCAGCACCGGGAGAAGGGGTGGAATGAACACTGAAGCTTTCTTT; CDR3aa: CASSTGRRGGMNTEAFF
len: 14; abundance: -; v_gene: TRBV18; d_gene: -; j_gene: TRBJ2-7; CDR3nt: TGTGCCAGCTCATCATCGAGAGGGGGCTACGAGCAGTACTTC; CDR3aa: CASSSSRGGYEQYF
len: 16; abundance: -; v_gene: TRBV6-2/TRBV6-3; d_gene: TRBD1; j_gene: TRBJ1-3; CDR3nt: TGTGCCAGCAGCCCTATCGGACAGGCATTTGGAAACACCATATATTTT; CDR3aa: CASSPIGQAFGNTIYF
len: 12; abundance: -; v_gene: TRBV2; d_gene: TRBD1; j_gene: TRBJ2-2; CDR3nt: TGTGCCAGTGGACAGGGCACCGGGGAGCTGTTTTTT; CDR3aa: CASGQGTGELFF
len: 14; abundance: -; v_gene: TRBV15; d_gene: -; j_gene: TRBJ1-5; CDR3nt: TGTGCCACCAGCGTACGCGGACAGAATCAGCCCCAGCATTTT; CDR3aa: CATSVRGQNQPQHF
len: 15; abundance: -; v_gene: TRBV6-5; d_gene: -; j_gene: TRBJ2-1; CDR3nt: TGTGCCAGCAGTACGAGGGTAAGCTCCTACAATGAGCAGTTCTTC; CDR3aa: CASSTRVSSYNEQFF
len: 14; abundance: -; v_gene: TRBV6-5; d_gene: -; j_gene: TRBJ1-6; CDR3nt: TGTGCCAGCAGTTATAGCGGGCTTAGGTCACCCCTCCACTTT; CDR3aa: CASSYSGLRSPLHF
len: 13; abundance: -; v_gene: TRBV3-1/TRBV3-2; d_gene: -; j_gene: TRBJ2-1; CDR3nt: TGTGCCAGCAGCCTTGGTTGGTCGGGTGAGCAGTTCTTC; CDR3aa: CASSLGWSGEQFF
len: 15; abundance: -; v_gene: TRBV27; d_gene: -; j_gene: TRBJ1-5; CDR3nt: TGTGCCAGCAGTATGGCGGAGGGGAAAAATCAGCCCCAGCATTTT; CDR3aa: CASSMAEGKNQPQHF
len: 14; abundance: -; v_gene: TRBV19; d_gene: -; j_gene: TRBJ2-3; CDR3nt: TGTGCCACAGGGGCCTCGGCGACCACAGATACGCAGTATTTT; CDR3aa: CATGASATTDTQYF
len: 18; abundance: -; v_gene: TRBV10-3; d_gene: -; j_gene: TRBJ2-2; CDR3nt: TGTGCCATCAGTGAGCCTAAAGGGGTCAGGGGAGACACCGGGGAGCTGTTTTTT; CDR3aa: CAISEPKGVRGDTGELFF
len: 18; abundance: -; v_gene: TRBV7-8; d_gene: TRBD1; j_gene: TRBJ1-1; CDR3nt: TGTGCCAGCAGCTTAATCAGAAAACAGGGGATCATGAACACTGAAGCTTTCTTT; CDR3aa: CASSLIRKQGIMNTEAFF
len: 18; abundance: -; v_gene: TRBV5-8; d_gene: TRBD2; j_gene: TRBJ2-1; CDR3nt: TGTGCCAGCAGCTTGGGACAGGGACTAGCGGGAGACAGGGATGAGCAGTTCTTC; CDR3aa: CASSLGQGLAGDRDEQFF
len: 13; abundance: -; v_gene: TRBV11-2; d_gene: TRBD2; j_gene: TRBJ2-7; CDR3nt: TGTGCCAGCAGCTTCCGTGGGGGGGACGAGCAGTACTTC; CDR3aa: CASSFRGGDEQYF
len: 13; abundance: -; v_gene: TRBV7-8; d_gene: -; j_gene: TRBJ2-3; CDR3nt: TGTGCCAGCAGCTTTGACAGGTTCGACACCCAGTATTTT; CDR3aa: CASSFDRFDTQYF
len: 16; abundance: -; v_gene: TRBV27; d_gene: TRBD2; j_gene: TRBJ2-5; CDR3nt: TGTGCCAGCAGTGATAGACTAGCGGGAGAATGGGAGACCCAGTACTTC; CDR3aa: CASSDRLAGEWETQYF
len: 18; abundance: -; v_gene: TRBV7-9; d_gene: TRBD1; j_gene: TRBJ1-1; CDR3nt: TGTGCCAGCAGCTCGACACGACAGGGGGTTGGGACGAACACTGAAGCTTTCTTT; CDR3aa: CASSSTRQGVGTNTEAFF
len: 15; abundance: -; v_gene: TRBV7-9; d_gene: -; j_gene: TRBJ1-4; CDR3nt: TGTGCCAGCAGCTTGTATTTAGGAGGAAATGAAAAACTGTTTTTT; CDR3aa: CASSLYLGGNEKLFF
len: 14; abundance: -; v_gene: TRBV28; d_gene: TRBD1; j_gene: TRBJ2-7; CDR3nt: TGTGCCAGCAGTTTTACAGGGGGCACCTACGAGCAGTACTTC; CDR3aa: CASSFTGGTYEQYF
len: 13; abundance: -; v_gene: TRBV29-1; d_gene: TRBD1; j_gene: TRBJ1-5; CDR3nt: TGCAGCGTGAGGACAGGGGGAGTGGAGCCCCAGCATTTT; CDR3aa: CSVRTGGVEPQHF
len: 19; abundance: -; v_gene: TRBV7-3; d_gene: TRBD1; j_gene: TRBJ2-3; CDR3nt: TGTGCCAGCACCCCAGGGACAGGGGGCGCCCTTCCGCCGGCAGATACGCAGTATTTT; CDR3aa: CASTPGTGGALPPADTQYF
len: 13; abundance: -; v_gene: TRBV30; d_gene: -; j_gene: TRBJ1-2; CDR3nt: TGTGCCTGGACCCCGACAGGAATGTGGGGCTACACCTTC; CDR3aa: CAWTPTGMWGYTF
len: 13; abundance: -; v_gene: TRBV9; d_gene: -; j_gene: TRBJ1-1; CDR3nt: TGTGCCAGCAGCGCAAAAGGGGGCACTGAAGCTTTCTTT; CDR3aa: CASSAKGGTEAFF
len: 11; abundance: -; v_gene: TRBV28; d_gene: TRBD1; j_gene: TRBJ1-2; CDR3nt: TGTGCCAGCGGGACAGTCTATGGCTACACCTTC; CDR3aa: CASGTVYGYTF
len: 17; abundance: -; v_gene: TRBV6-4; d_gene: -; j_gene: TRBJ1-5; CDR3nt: TGTGCCAGCAGTGAAGGGACATTTTCCAATAGCAATCAGCCCCAGCATTTT; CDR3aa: CASSEGTFSNSNQPQHF